These T cell receptor beta chains were read from a single sample in a study of blood T cells in healthy people across ages. TCRdb re-called the 5' RACE reads through MiXCR, storing one row per CDR3 protein. The table includes 850,000 to 1,000,000 distinct CDR3 sequences, 51% detected once. Sequencing was carried out using blood. Source of these receptors: a woman aged 55-70 years in good health. Each CDR3 is given with its conserved first and last residue. D genes are given only for firm matches. Expanded clones get a size class; other rows say once, few or many, or leave the size out.

>.|.|TRBV7-9|TRBJ2-7
CASSKEGGSGSWYEQYF
TGTGCCAGCAGCAAGGAGGGGGGCTCAGGGAGTTGGTACGAGCAGTACTTC
>.|.|TRBV28|TRBJ2-3
CASSTSTLIQTDTQYF
TGTGCCAGCAGTACCTCGACGCTCATTCAGACAGATACGCAGTATTTT
>.|.|TRBV29-1|TRBJ1-1
CSVEGGGVGVGKGDTEAFF
TGCAGCGTTGAGGGGGGGGGTGTAGGGGTCGGGAAAGGGGACACTGAAGCTTTCTTT
>once|.|TRBV7-9|TRBJ2-7
CASSSYEGPFDEQYF
TGTGCCAGCAGCTCGTATGAGGGTCCGTTCGACGAGCAGTACTTC
>.|TRBD1|TRBV3-1|TRBJ2-7
CASSLMSGTDPYEQYF
TGTGCCAGCAGCCTGATGTCCGGGACAGACCCCTACGAGCAGTACTTC
>.|TRBD2|TRBV11-2|TRBJ2-5
CASSVAGQQETQYF
TGTGCCAGCAGCGTAGCGGGTCAGCAAGAGACCCAGTACTTC
>.|.|TRBV5-1|TRBJ2-7
CASGNTANNEQYF
TGCGCCAGCGGAAATACAGCTAACAATGAGCAGTACTTC
>.|TRBD2|TRBV11-1|TRBJ2-3
CASSPGTSGSVRTDTQYF
TGTGCCAGCAGCCCCGGGACTAGCGGGAGTGTTCGCACAGATACGCAGTATTTT
>.|.|TRBV7-2|TRBJ1-2
CASNLGGVFHGYTF
TGTGCCAGCAACCTGGGGGGGGTTTTCCATGGCTACACCTTC
>.|.|TRBV12-3/TRBV12-4|TRBJ1-2
CASSWGRQANYGYTF
TGTGCCAGCAGTTGGGGACGGCAAGCTAACTATGGCTACACCTTC
>few|.|TRBV29-1|TRBJ2-7
CSVGSPDRREQYF
TGCAGCGTTGGTTCCCCAGACCGGCGCGAGCAGTACTTC